This T cell receptor (beta chain) was captured in a study of blood T cell repertoires in COVID-19. At the level of the study: Nucleic acid was either cDNA or gDNA, and it came from T cells, B-cell-depleted T cells, or PBMCs.

Participants spanned ages 18 to 89 years and resided in 20 to 30 US areas. Per the original methods: Researchers report that nucleated cell counts were estimated from reference gene primer amplification. Using immunoSEQ multiplex PCR, the repertoire was profiled, and TCRdb retains in-frame clones only, with some absent. The V and J calls and clone size come from that table; D and trimming were worked out from the DNA. Of about 350,000 clones listed, about nine tenths were seen once; the top ten hold 0.95% to 1.1%. The receptor's source is a young woman who had been exposed to COVID-19. Material: PBMCs or T cells enriched from blood (not recorded which).

CDR3 coding DNA: TGTGCCAGCAGCCCCACGATCCGGACAGGGAAATCCTACGAGCAGTACTTC. This gives the protein CASSPTIRTGKSYEQYF. The J gene is TRBJ2-7, the V gene TRBV6-2 or TRBV6-3; 8 nucleotides match TRBD1. Trimming removed 6 bases from V and 1 base from J; junction bases left unmatched: 14. Germline loops: CDR1 MNHEY, CDR2 SVGEGT. The CDR3 extends over 17 amino acids.